This T cell receptor beta chain was recovered during a study of T cell repertoires in cytomegalovirus infection. Overall study: It was recently identified HLA-C-restricted and well-studied HLA-B-restricted CMV epitopes that the study used.

V gave up 3 bases and J gave up 3 bases; unmatched junction bases: 8. Germline assignment: CDR1 MNHEY and CDR2 SMNVEV (reference sequence). This CDR3 comprises 15 residues. From the reads, TCRdb called clonotypes with MiXCR, one entry per CDR3 protein. The table has 300,000 or so distinct CDR3 sequences, about 25% seen once. As for this clonotype: Its specificity is not known.

The sequencing used cultured PBMCs, collected from culture after CMV antigen stimulation. This clonotype was obtained from a human donor in good health (CMV status not recorded). Some clones in this sample may be carry-over from other donors' samples. J is TRBJ2-7 and V is TRBV27; 7 nucleotides align to TRBD1. The DNA for the CDR3 is TGTGCCAGCAGTTTCTCAGGACAGGTCTTCTACGAGCAGTACTTC. It encodes CASSFSGQVFYEQYF.